The table lists the clone carrying this TCR beta chain with a few counts. These data belong to a study of blood T cell repertoires in COVID-19. About the research overall: Recovered status applied to Cohort 3 donors who had two consecutive negative PCRs. It also applied to those with clearance or with symptom resolution.

Participants' own reports of clinical history determined their cohort assignment. The table came from immunoSEQ multiplex PCR; TCRdb's copy has only in-frame clones and leaves some out. The repertoire holds under 300,000 clones, about 88% seen once, with 2% to 2.5% in the top ten. Per germline, CDR1 SGHRS and CDR2 YFSETQ. Between the trimmed V and J ends, which lost 0 bases and 4 bases, there was a span of 11 bases. CDR3 size: 15 residues. The TCR comes from a woman aged 60-70 years in a cohort exposed to, infected with or recovered from COVID-19 (not recorded which). The rearrangement joins TRBV5-1 to TRBJ2-1; D perhaps matches TRBD1 (5 bases). The specimen sequenced was PBMCs or T cells enriched from blood (not recorded which). Here the CDR3 reads CASSLVTAGYNEQFF. CDR3 coding DNA: TGCGCCAGCAGCTTGGTGACAGCAGGTTACAATGAGCAGTTCTTC.